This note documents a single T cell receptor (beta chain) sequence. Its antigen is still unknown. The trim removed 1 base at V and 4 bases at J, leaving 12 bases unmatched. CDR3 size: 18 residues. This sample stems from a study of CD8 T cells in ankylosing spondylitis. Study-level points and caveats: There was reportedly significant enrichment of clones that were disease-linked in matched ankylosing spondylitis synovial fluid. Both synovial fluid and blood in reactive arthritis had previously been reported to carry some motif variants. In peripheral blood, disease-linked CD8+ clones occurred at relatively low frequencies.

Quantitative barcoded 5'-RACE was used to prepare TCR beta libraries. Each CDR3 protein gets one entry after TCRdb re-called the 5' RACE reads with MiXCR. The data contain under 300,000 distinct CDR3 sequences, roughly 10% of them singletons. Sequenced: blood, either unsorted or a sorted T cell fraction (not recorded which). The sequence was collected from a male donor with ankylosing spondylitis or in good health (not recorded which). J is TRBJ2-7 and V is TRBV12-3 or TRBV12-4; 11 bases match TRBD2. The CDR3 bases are TGTGCCAGCAGTTTAGTGACAAGGGGCCTAGCGGGAGGTTACGAGCAGTACTTC. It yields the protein CASSLVTRGLAGGYEQYF.